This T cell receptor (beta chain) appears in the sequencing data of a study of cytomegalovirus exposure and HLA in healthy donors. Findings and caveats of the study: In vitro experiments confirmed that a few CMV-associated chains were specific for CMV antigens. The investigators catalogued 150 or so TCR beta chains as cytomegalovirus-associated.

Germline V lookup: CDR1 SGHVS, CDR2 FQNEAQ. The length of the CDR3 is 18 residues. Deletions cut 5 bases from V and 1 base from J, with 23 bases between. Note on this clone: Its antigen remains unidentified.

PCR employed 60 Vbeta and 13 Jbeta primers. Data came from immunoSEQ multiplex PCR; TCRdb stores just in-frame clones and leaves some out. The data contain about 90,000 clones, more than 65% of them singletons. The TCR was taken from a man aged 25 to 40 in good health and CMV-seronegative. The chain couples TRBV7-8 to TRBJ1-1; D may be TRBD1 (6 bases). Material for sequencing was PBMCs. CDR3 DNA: TGTGCCAGCAGCCCAGCTGGTCGGGCCTTAGGGGGGAACACTGAAGCTTTCTTT. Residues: CASSPAGRALGGNTEAFF.